The 22 T cell receptor beta chains below were found in one sample sequenced in a study of T cells in narcolepsy. Clones were read by immunoSEQ multiplex PCR, and TCRdb kept only the in-frame ones, dropping some. The sample lists some 37,000 clones; 70% to 90% were seen once. Sequencing was performed on CD45RA- memory CD4+ T cells from PBMCs. The source is a human donor with narcolepsy.

This clone was observed a few times. The chain couples TRBV19 to TRBJ1-6, with D maybe TRBD1 (5 bases). Germline CDR1 is LNHDA and CDR2 is SQIVND (reference sequence). V lost 7 bases and J 9 bases, leaving 16 bases between the germline ends. This CDR3 has 14 residues. CDR3 in amino acids: CASNPGARGSPLHF. CDR3 sequence (DNA): TGTGCCAGTAATCCAGGAGCAAGGGGTTCACCCCTCCACTTT.

This clone has more than one count but fewer than ten. V usage is TRBV10-2 and J usage is TRBJ1-1, with D hard to call. Per germline, CDR1 WSHSY and CDR2 SAAADI. This CDR3 is 15 amino acids long. The V gene lost 1 base and the J gene lost 2 bases, with 11 bases spanning the gap. The CDR3: CASSEFGRLNTEAFF. The CDR3 coding sequence is TGCGCCAGCAGTGAGTTTGGTCGTCTCAACACTGAAGCTTTCTTT.

This rearrangement joins TRBV9 to TRBJ1-6, with D hard to call. Germline V gives CDR1 SGDLS, CDR2 YYNGEE. The CDR3 has 11 amino acids. V shed 0 bases and J shed 10 bases, with 2 bases lying between them. The CDR3 loop reads CASSVGSPLHF. The CDR3 DNA reads as TGTGCCAGCAGCGTAGGATCACCCCTCCACTTT.

This clone is a singleton in its sample. This chain connects TRBV6-1 to TRBJ2-7, with a weak D call TRBD1 (5 bases). Germline values: CDR1 MNHNS, CDR2 SASEGT. The CDR3 is made up of 13 amino acids. V was clipped by 4 bases and J by 5 bases, with 12 bases between them. Here the CDR3 reads CASSVSGLDEQYF. The CDR3 DNA sequence: TGTGCCAGCAGTGTCTCAGGGTTGGACGAGCAGTACTTC.

The rearrangement links TRBV6-6 to TRBJ2-7; no clear D. CDR3 length equals 12 residues. Trimming shortened V by 11 bases and J by 1 base, and 12 bases separated the two germline ends. The V gene's germline CDR1 is MNHNY and CDR2 SVGAGI (reference sequence). CDR3: CAAMGNSYEQYF. In nucleotides, the CDR3 is TGTGCCGCGATGGGTAATTCCTACGAGCAGTACTTC.

About this clone: The junction departs from the called germline gene at one end, perhaps through a read error. The genes are TRBV2 and TRBJ2-7; no definite D call. Germline-derived CDR1 and CDR2 are SNHLY and FYNNEI. CDR3 length: 12 residues. The CDR3, as DNA: TGTGCCAGCAGTGAAGGACGGACCGAGCAGTGCTTC. Protein product: CASSEGRTEQCF.

This clone was seen only a few times. The chain has TRBV5-1 and TRBJ2-2; perhaps TRBD2 as D (7 bases). The CDR3 has 15 amino acids. V lost 4 bases and J lost 3, with 13 bases in between. The germline CDR1 and CDR2 sequences are SGHRS and YFSETQ. CDR3 sequence (DNA): TGCGCCAGCAGCGTCTGGGGGGGCCACACCGGGGAGCTGTTTTTT. This sequence encodes CASSVWGGHTGELFF.

The chain couples TRBV7-2 to TRBJ1-3; 11 bases map to TRBD1. Germline trimming cut 2 bases from V and 4 bases from J; bases unmatched to any gene: 10. The CDR3 runs to 18 residues. CDR1 and CDR2 from the germline V gene are SGHTA and FQGNSA. The DNA of the CDR3 is TGTGCCAGCAGCTTAAGGGTCCCGGGACAGGGGGTAGGAAACACCATATATTTT. Translation gives CASSLRVPGQGVGNTIYF. Filled out from reference TRBV7-2 and TRBJ1-3, the complete variable domain reads GAGVSQSPSNKVTEKGKDVELRCDPISGHTALYWYRQSLGQGLEFLIYFQGNSAPDKSGLPSDRFSAERTGGSVSTLTIQRTQQEDSAVYLCASSLRVPGQGVGNTIYFGEGSWLTVV.

This clone was observed once. This chain links TRBV10-3 with TRBJ1-1; 7 nucleotides match TRBD1. The CDR3 is 14 residues long. V dropped 6 bases and J dropped 5; count of bases not matched to a gene: 9. Germline V lookup: CDR1 ENHRY, CDR2 SYGVKD. The chain's CDR3 is CAISDPRQGTEAFF. DNA of the CDR3: TGTGCCATCAGCGACCCCCGACAGGGAACTGAAGCTTTCTTT.

The V call is TRBV19, the J call TRBJ1-3; D gene unclear. The CDR3 sequence is 16 residues long. Trimming pared 0 bases from V and 0 bases from J, leaving 9 bases between. CDR1 LNHDA and CDR2 SQIVND come from the germline V gene (reference sequence). CDR3 amino acids: CASSIDGAFSGNTIYF. CDR3 DNA sequence: TGTGCCAGTAGTATAGATGGCGCCTTCTCTGGAAACACCATATATTTT. The full variable domain, in which reference TRBV19 and TRBJ1-3 provide the parts outside the CDR3, is DGGITQSPKYLFRKEGQNVTLSCEQNLNHDAMYWYRQDPGQGLRLIYYSQIVNDFQKGDIAEGYSVSREKKESFPLTVTSAQKNPTAFYLCASSIDGAFSGNTIYFGEGSWLTVV.

The J gene is TRBJ1-4, the V gene TRBV4-2; D is undetermined. Germline CDR1 is LGHNA and CDR2 is YNFKEQ. The V end lost 1 base, the J end lost 6 bases, and 3 bases lay between the germline ends. The CDR3 is 12 residues long. The CDR3 DNA is TGTGCCAGCAGCCAAGTAGATGAAAAACTGTTTTTT. Translated: CASSQVDEKLFF.

The genes are TRBV28 and TRBJ2-7; 8 bases fit TRBD1. Germline V lookup: CDR1 MDHEN, CDR2 SYDVKM. V was clipped by 5 bases and J by 4 bases; unmatched bases: 7. The CDR3 is 14 residues long. CDR3 coding DNA: TGTGCCAGCAGTATGGGACAGGCGATGTACGAGCAGTACTTC. It encodes CASSMGQAMYEQYF. Using reference TRBV28 and TRBJ2-7 for the parts outside the CDR3, the full variable domain is DVKVTQSSRYLVKRTGEKVFLECVQDMDHENMFWYRQDPGLGLRLIYFSYDVKMKEKGDIPEGYSVSREKKERFSLILESASTNQTSMYLCASSMGQAMYEQYFGPGTRLTVT.

The chain links TRBV5-1 to TRBJ1-1; 10 bases are shared with TRBD1. Germline CDR1 and CDR2: SGHRS and YFSETQ. With V trimmed by 4 bases and J by 4 bases, 7 bases remained unmatched. CDR3 length: 15 residues. In DNA form, the CDR3 reads TGCGCCAGCAGCATAGGACAGGGGGTAGTCACTGAAGCTTTCTTT. This encodes CASSIGQGVVTEAFF.

This clone occurred a few times. This chain joins TRBV4-3 and TRBJ1-2, with 10 nucleotides matching TRBD1. V was clipped by 3 bases and J by 7 bases; unmatched bases: 5. Germline-derived CDR1 and CDR2 are LGHNA and YSLEER. The CDR3 contains 14 residues. CDR3 residues: CASSQGTGEPGYTF. As DNA, the CDR3 is TGCGCCAGCAGCCAGGGGACAGGGGAGCCTGGCTACACCTTC.

The chain carries TRBV29-1 and TRBJ2-3; 7 bases agree with TRBD2. This CDR3 spans 15 amino acids. Germline assignment: CDR1 SQVTM and CDR2 ANQGSEA. The V gene end was trimmed by 3 bases and the J gene end by 6 bases; junction bases not matched to a gene: 12. The CDR3 DNA reads as TGCAGCGTTGAGGGTACCAGCGGGGATGGGGATACGCAGTATTTT. Encoded protein: CSVEGTSGDGDTQYF.

The V and J genes are TRBV7-2 and TRBJ1-2; D gene uncertain. Trimming left V 6 bases short and J 2 bases short, with 16 bases between. The V gene's germline CDR1 is SGHTA and CDR2 FQGNSA. CDR3 length: 15 residues. The CDR3 loop is CASSYSGTGNYGYTF. CDR3 in DNA: TGTGCCAGCAGTTACTCAGGCACCGGGAACTATGGCTACACCTTC. Using reference TRBV7-2 and TRBJ1-2 for the parts outside the CDR3, the full variable domain is GAGVSQSPSNKVTEKGKDVELRCDPISGHTALYWYRQSLGQGLEFLIYFQGNSAPDKSGLPSDRFSAERTGGSVSTLTIQRTQQEDSAVYLCASSYSGTGNYGYTFGSGTRLTVV.

This chain joins TRBV29-1 and TRBJ1-2; D call uncertain. CDR1 and CDR2 from the germline V gene are SQVTM and ANQGSEA. The CDR3 length is 11 residues. V lost 0 bases and J 5 bases, leaving 4 bases between the germline ends. The CDR3 reads CSVEERYGYTF. In nucleotides, the CDR3 is TGCAGCGTTGAAGAACGGTATGGCTACACCTTC.

This clone was counted a single time. V is TRBV20-1 and J is TRBJ2-7, with unresolved D. The CDR3 sequence is 11 residues long. Germline CDR1 DFQATT, CDR2 SNEGSKA (reference sequence). Trimming cost V 7 bases and J 2 bases, with 9 bases left between them. The DNA of the CDR3 is TGCAGTGTTGCTGAAACCTACGAGCAGTACTTC. Its protein product is CSVAETYEQYF.

The chain carries TRBV5-4 and TRBJ2-7; TRBD1 matches 8 bases. With V trimmed by 0 bases and J by 4 bases, 6 bases remained unmatched. The CDR3 runs to 15 residues. Germline lookup yields CDR1 SGHNT and CDR2 YYREEE (reference sequence). CDR3 coding DNA: TGTGCCAGCAGCTTGGGGACAGGGTTAAAGTACGAGCAGTACTTC. Its protein is CASSLGTGLKYEQYF.

The V call is TRBV11-3, the J call TRBJ2-6, with no clear D. The CDR3 consists of 13 residues. Trimming took 5 bases from V and 3 from J, leaving 5 bases between them. Germline loops: CDR1 SGHNT, CDR2 YENEEA. CDR3 nucleotides: TGTGCCAGCAGCATAGGTGGGGCCAACGTCCTGACTTTC. It codes for CASSIGGANVLTF.

This chain links TRBV2 with TRBJ2-2; D gene ambiguous. Looked up from germline, CDR1 is SNHLY and CDR2 is FYNNEI. The CDR3 spans 12 residues. V dropped 3 bases and J dropped 6 bases, with 5 bases sitting between them. This CDR3 reads CASSDEAGELFF. In nucleotides, the CDR3 is TGTGCCAGCAGTGATGAGGCCGGGGAGCTGTTTTTT.

This clone was counted once. The rearrangement uses TRBV7-2 and TRBJ2-3; TRBD2 might be the D (6 bases). CDR3 length: 12 residues. CDR1 and CDR2 from the germline V gene are SGHTA and FQGNSA. V lost 6 bases and J 5 bases, leaving 9 bases between the germline ends. The CDR3 here is CASRMGGDTQYF. The CDR3 DNA reads TGTGCCAGCAGAATGGGGGGAGATACGCAGTATTTT.